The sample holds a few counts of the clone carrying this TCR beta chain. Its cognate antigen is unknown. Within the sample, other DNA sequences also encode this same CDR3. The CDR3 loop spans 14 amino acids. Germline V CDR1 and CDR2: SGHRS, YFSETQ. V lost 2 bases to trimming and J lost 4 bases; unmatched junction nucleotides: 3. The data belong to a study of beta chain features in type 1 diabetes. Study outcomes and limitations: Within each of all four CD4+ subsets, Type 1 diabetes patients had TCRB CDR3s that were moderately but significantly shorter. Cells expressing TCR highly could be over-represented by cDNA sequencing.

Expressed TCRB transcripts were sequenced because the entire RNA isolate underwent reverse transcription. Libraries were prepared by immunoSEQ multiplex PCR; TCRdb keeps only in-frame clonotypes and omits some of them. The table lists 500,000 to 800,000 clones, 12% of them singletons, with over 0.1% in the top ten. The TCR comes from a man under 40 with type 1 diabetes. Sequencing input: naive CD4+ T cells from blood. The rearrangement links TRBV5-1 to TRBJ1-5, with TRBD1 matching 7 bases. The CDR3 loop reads CASSFGDSNQPQHF. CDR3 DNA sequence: TGCGCCAGCAGCTTCGGGGACAGTAATCAGCCCCAGCATTTT.